This T cell receptor (beta chain) was found in a study of technical replicates of blood from a few donors. Germline CDR1 is MNHEY and CDR2 is SVGAGI. The V end was cut by 8 bases, the J end by 7 bases, with 21 bases between. This CDR3 spans 14 amino acids. Method: immunoSEQ multiplex PCR; TCRdb's copy keeps in-frame clones and lacks some. The sample lists approximately 81,000 clones, about 81% occurring once. The chain employs TRBV6-5 and TRBJ2-7; weak D call: TRBD2 (6 bases). Source material: PBMCs. The clonotype was recovered from a human donor in good health. Some clones in this sample may be carry-over from other donors' samples. CDR3 sequence: CASGRDFTSGEQYF. The CDR3 DNA reads as TGTGCCAGCGGCCGGGACTTCACATCGGGGGAGCAGTACTTC.